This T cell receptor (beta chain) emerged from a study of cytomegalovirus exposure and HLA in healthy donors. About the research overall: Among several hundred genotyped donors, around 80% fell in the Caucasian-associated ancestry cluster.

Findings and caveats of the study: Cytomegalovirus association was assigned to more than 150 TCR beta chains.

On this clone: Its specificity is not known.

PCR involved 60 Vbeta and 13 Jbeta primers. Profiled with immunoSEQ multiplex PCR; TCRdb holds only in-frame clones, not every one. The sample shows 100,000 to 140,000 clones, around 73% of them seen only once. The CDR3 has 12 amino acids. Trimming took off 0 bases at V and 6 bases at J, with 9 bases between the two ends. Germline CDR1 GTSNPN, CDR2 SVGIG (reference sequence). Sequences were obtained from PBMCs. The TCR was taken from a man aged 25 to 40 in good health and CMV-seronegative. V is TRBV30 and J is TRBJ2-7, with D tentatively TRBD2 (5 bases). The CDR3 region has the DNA TGTGCCTGGAGTGTACTGAGGGTCGAGCAGTACTTC. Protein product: CAWSVLRVEQYF.